Listed below are T cell receptor beta chains from one sample, sequenced in a study of T cell changes during pregnancy in multiple sclerosis. This table comes from immunoSEQ multiplex PCR, and its TCRdb copy is limited to in-frame clones, with some not included. Among about 59,000 clones listed, approximately 93% were seen once. Source: CD8+ T cells from peripheral blood mononuclear cells, taken in the third trimester of pregnancy. These receptors all come from a female donor with multiple sclerosis, enrolled in a pregnancy study. The CDR3 runs from the conserved cysteine through the conserved F or W. Fields, in order: J gene, D gene, V gene, CDR3 protein. The D gene is left open where the match is weak.

J gene: TRBJ2-5
D gene: TRBD2
V gene: TRBV27
CDR3 protein: CASSSGTRQETQYF

J gene: TRBJ1-5
D gene: NA
V gene: TRBV28
CDR3 protein: CASSPITTGPYQPQHF

J gene: TRBJ2-1
D gene: TRBD2
V gene: TRBV7-9
CDR3 protein: CASRQSGSSYNEQFF

J gene: TRBJ1-6
D gene: NA
V gene: TRBV9
CDR3 protein: CASSGRGPPLHF

J gene: TRBJ2-7
D gene: TRBD2
V gene: TRBV10-3
CDR3 protein: CATSLSGSSYEQYF

J gene: TRBJ2-2
D gene: TRBD2
V gene: TRBV15
CDR3 protein: CATSPEPGLAGRGELFF

J gene: TRBJ1-2
D gene: TRBD1
V gene: TRBV9
CDR3 protein: CASRGQGNYGYTF

J gene: TRBJ1-5
D gene: NA
V gene: TRBV27
CDR3 protein: CASSLMSGNNQPQHF

J gene: TRBJ2-7
D gene: TRBD2
V gene: TRBV19
CDR3 protein: CASRVGSGATYEQYF

J gene: TRBJ1-1
D gene: TRBD1
V gene: TRBV19
CDR3 protein: CASSMDRGHSTEAFF

J gene: TRBJ1-1
D gene: TRBD1
V gene: TRBV6-5
CDR3 protein: CASSYAGGNTEAFF

J gene: TRBJ1-1
D gene: NA
V gene: TRBV29-1
CDR3 protein: CSGVGGSNTEAFF

J gene: TRBJ2-5
D gene: TRBD1
V gene: TRBV4-1
CDR3 protein: CASRTGEETQYF

J gene: TRBJ2-5
D gene: TRBD2
V gene: TRBV11-2
CDR3 protein: CASSSIGSLAGVEETQYF

J gene: TRBJ2-2
D gene: NA
V gene: TRBV19
CDR3 protein: CASSIDRDSWGTGELFF

J gene: TRBJ2-6
D gene: NA
V gene: TRBV10-3
CDR3 protein: CAISPGACIQSRANVLTF

J gene: TRBJ1-1
D gene: TRBD1
V gene: TRBV4-1
CDR3 protein: CASSRGQGLMNTEAFF

J gene: TRBJ1-1
D gene: TRBD1
V gene: TRBV18
CDR3 protein: CASSPGEGARTLEAFF

J gene: TRBJ1-5
D gene: NA
V gene: TRBV28
CDR3 protein: CASSARQGNQPQHF

J gene: TRBJ2-7
D gene: NA
V gene: TRBV15
CDR3 protein: CATSATTTSSYEQYF

J gene: TRBJ1-1
D gene: NA
V gene: TRBV15
CDR3 protein: CATSGERDTEAFF

J gene: TRBJ1-1
D gene: NA
V gene: TRBV5-6
CDR3 protein: CASSTTPYNTEAFF

J gene: TRBJ2-3
D gene: TRBD2
V gene: TRBV29-1
CDR3 protein: CSVEGLGGTDTQYF

J gene: TRBJ2-7
D gene: TRBD2
V gene: TRBV4-3
CDR3 protein: CASSPLTLAGDPYEQYF

J gene: TRBJ2-7
D gene: TRBD2
V gene: TRBV4-3
CDR3 protein: CASSQDWTSGTSYEQYF

J gene: TRBJ2-3
D gene: TRBD2
V gene: TRBV28
CDR3 protein: CASNQLAGGPGTDTQYF

J gene: TRBJ1-5
D gene: TRBD1
V gene: TRBV11-2
CDR3 protein: CASSYGTGTQPQHF

J gene: TRBJ1-5
D gene: TRBD1
V gene: TRBV7-9
CDR3 protein: CASSSSGGTGMDQPQHF

J gene: TRBJ2-7
D gene: TRBD1
V gene: TRBV11-2
CDR3 protein: CASSLAPGGHEQYF

J gene: TRBJ2-5
D gene: TRBD2
V gene: TRBV28
CDR3 protein: CASSALPRTSEQETQYF

J gene: TRBJ2-1
D gene: TRBD2
V gene: TRBV4-1
CDR3 protein: CASSHNRLAGDYNEQFF

J gene: TRBJ1-2
D gene: NA
V gene: TRBV2
CDR3 protein: CASTDVVGVPLYGYTF

J gene: TRBJ2-7
D gene: TRBD1
V gene: TRBV6-1
CDR3 protein: CASSRYRGPPYEQYF

J gene: TRBJ2-1
D gene: TRBD1
V gene: TRBV5-5
CDR3 protein: CASSQRDSLRTLGGEQFF

J gene: TRBJ1-2
D gene: NA
V gene: TRBV13
CDR3 protein: CASSEGGGEAGYTF